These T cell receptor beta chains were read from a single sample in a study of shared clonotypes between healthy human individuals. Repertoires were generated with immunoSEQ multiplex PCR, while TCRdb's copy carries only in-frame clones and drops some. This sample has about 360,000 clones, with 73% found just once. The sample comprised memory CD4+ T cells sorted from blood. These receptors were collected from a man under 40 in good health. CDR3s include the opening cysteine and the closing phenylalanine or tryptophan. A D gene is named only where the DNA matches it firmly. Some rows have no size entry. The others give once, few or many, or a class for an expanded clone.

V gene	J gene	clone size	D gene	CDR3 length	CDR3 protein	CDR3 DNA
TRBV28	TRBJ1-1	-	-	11	CASTYGNQAFF	TGTGCCAGCACATATGGGAACCAAGCTTTCTTT
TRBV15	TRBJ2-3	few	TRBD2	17	CATSSLDFSGSQYTQYF	TGTGCCACCAGCAGCCTAGATTTTAGCGGGAGCCAATATACGCAGTATTTT
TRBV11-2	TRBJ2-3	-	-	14	CASSLRGRLDTQYF	TGTGCCAGCAGCTTAAGGGGGAGATTGGATACGCAGTATTTT
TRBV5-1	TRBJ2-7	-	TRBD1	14	CASSKGQGAQEQYF	TGCGCCAGCAGCAAGGGACAGGGGGCTCAAGAGCAGTACTTC
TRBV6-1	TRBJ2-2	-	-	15	CASSAGTTNTGELFF	TGTGCCAGCAGTGCGGGGACCACGAACACCGGGGAGCTGTTTTTT
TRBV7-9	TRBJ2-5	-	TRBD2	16	CASSLPSGFYQETQYF	TGTGCCAGCAGCTTACCTAGCGGGTTCTACCAAGAGACCCAGTACTTC
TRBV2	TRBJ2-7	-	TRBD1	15	CASNPSGQGAYEQYF	TGTGCCAGCAATCCCTCGGGACAGGGGGCCTACGAGCAGTACTTC
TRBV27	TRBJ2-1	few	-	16	CASSLEDKRPRDEQFF	TGTGCCAGCAGTTTGGAAGATAAAAGGCCTAGGGATGAGCAGTTCTTC
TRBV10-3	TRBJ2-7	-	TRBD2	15	CAISHGVAGSYEQYF	TGTGCCATCAGCCACGGGGTAGCGGGATCTTACGAGCAGTACTTC
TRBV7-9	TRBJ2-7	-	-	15	CASSLFGGPAYEQYF	TGTGCCAGCAGCTTATTCGGCGGTCCTGCCTACGAGCAGTACTTC
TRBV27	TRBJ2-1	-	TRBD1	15	CASSFLRGQDNEQFF	TGTGCCAGCAGTTTTCTAAGGGGGCAGGACAATGAGCAGTTCTTC
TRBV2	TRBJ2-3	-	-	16	CASSPPGKASTDTQYF	TGTGCCAGCAGTCCGCCGGGGAAAGCTAGCACAGATACGCAGTATTTT
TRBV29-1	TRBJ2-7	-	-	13	CSVEKTGFGEQYF	TGCAGCGTGGAAAAAACAGGGTTTGGCGAGCAGTACTTC
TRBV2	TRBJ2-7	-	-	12	CASGQRTYEQYF	TGTGCCAGCGGTCAGAGGACCTACGAGCAGTACTTC
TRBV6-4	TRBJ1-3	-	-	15	CASSDSPRNEDTIYF	TGTGCCAGCAGTGACTCCCCCCGCAATGAGGACACCATATATTTT
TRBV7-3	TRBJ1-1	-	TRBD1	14	CASSLTRGTGDAFF	TGTGCCAGCAGCTTAACGAGGGGTACAGGGGACGCTTTCTTT
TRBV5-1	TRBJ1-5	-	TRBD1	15	CASSPGQAPSQPQHF	TGCGCCAGCAGCCCCGGACAGGCGCCTTCCCAGCCCCAGCATTTT
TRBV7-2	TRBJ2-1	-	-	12	CASRSGTSEQFF	TGTGCCAGCAGATCTGGGACTTCTGAGCAGTTCTTC
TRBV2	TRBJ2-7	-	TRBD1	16	CASKTTGDRSHYEQYF	TGTGCCAGCAAGACCACAGGGGACCGTTCCCACTACGAGCAGTACTTC
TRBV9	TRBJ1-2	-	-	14	CASSPGAGNYGYTF	TGTGCCAGCAGCCCCGGGGCAGGAAACTATGGCTACACCTTC
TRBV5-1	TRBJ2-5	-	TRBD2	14	CASETSGSGETQYF	TGCGCCAGCGAGACTAGCGGGAGCGGGGAGACCCAGTACTTC
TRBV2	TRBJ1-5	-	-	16	CASSEMGRERNQPQHF	TGTGCCAGCAGTGAAATGGGCAGGGAGCGCAATCAGCCCCAGCATTTT
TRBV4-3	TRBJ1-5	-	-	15	CASSPSLAGAGPQHF	TGCGCCAGCAGCCCCTCCTTGGCGGGGGCGGGACCCCAGCATTTT
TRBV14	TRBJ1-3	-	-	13	CASSQDPGSTIYF	TGTGCCAGCAGCCAAGATCCGGGAAGCACCATATATTTT
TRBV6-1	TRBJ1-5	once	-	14	CASSGGFGNQPQHF	TGTGCCAGCAGTGGGGGGTTCGGGAATCAGCCCCAGCATTTT
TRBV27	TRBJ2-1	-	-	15	CALFIPGPWYNEQFF	TGTGCACTGTTCATCCCAGGGCCTTGGTACAATGAGCAGTTCTTC
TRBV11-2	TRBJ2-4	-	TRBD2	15	CASSLGTSGSDIQYF	TGTGCCAGCAGCTTGGGGACTAGCGGGAGTGACATTCAGTACTTC
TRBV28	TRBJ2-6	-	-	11	CASIGANVLTF	TGTGCCAGCATAGGGGCCAACGTCCTGACTTTC
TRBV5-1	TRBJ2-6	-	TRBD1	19	CASSSLPPGQGSGANVLTF	TGCGCCAGCAGCTCCCTTCCTCCGGGACAGGGTTCTGGGGCCAACGTCCTGACTTTC
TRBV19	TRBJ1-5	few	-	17	CASSRGQFGVGNQPQHF	TGTGCCAGTAGTAGGGGGCAGTTTGGGGTCGGCAATCAGCCCCAGCATTTT
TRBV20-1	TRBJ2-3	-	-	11	CSAGHTDTQYF	TGCAGTGCTGGACACACAGATACGCAGTATTTT
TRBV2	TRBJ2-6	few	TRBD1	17	CASARGTGGSGANVLTF	TGTGCCAGCGCGCGCGGGACAGGGGGCTCTGGGGCCAACGTCCTGACTTTC
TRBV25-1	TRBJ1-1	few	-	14	CASSEWGGNTEAFF	TGTGCCAGCAGTGAATGGGGGGGGAACACTGAAGCTTTCTTT
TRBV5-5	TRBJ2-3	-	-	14	CASSFMVDPSTQYF	TGTGCCAGCAGCTTTATGGTGGACCCGAGTACGCAGTATTTT
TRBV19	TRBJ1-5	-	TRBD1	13	CASDRGRNQPQHF	TGTGCCAGCGACAGGGGTCGCAATCAGCCCCAGCATTTT